This T cell receptor (beta chain) was sequenced in a study of cytomegalovirus exposure and HLA in healthy donors. Overall study findings and caveats: First-cohort TCR clusters tended to co-occur in the 120 or so validation repertoires, a later analysis found.

Assay: immunoSEQ multiplex PCR; the TCRdb copy retains only in-frame clones and omits some. The sample contains about 84,000 clones, roughly 88% of which appear only once. This clone was seen a few times. Its antigen is unknown. Separate from the approximately 670-subject first cohort, the 120-subject validation cohort was the one that the donors belonged to. Germline lookup yields CDR1 MNHEY and CDR2 SMNVEV (reference sequence). This CDR3 spans 14 amino acids. The V gene end was trimmed by 4 bases and the J gene end by 3 bases; junction bases not matched to a gene: 4. This sequence joins TRBV27 and TRBJ2-7, with TRBD1 matching 9 bases. This TCR was sampled from a man younger than 40 in good health and CMV-seronegative. The sequencing sample was made of PBMCs. Here the CDR3 reads CASSSMDRGYEQYF. In DNA, the CDR3 is TGTGCCAGCAGTTCGATGGACAGGGGCTACGAGCAGTACTTC.